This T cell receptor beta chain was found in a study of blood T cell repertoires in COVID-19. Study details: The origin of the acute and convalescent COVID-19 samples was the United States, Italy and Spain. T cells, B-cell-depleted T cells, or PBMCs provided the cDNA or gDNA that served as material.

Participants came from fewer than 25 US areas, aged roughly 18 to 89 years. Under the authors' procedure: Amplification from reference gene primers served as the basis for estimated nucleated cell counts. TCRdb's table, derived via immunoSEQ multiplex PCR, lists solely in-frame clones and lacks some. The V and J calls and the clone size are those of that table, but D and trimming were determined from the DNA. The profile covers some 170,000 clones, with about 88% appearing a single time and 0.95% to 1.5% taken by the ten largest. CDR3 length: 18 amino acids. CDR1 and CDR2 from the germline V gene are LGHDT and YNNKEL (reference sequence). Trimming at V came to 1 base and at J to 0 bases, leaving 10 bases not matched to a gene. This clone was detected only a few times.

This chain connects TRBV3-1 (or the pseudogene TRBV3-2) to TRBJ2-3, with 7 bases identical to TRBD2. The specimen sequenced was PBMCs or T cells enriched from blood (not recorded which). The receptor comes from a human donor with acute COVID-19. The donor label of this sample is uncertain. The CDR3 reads CASSQAGGGNPSTDTQYF. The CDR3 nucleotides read TGTGCCAGCAGCCAAGCTGGGGGGGGGAATCCTAGCACAGATACGCAGTATTTT.